Here is one T cell receptor (beta chain) with its context. These data belong to a study of blood T cell repertoires in COVID-19. Germline lookup yields CDR1 SEHNR and CDR2 FQNEAQ (reference sequence). The CDR3 runs 14 residues. Trimming cost V 2 bases and J 7 bases, with 14 bases left between them. Profiled with immunoSEQ multiplex PCR; TCRdb holds only in-frame clones, not every one. In the table there are around 130,000 clones, 65% to 85% of which are singletons. V is TRBV7-9 and J is TRBJ1-2; D may be TRBD1 (6 bases). Source material: peripheral blood. The receptor's source is a woman between 65 and 79 years old with acute or convalescent COVID-19. CDR3 protein: CASSLISGVGGYTF. The CDR3 bases are TGTGCCAGCAGCTTAATCTCAGGGGTCGGTGGCTACACCTTC.